Listed here are 5 T cell receptor beta chains from one sample, sequenced in a study of blood T cells in healthy people across ages (dated by TCRdb to about 2015). The library was obtained by 5' RACE. Sequencing took place on an Illumina HiSeq 2500. A second PCR of about 7 to 12 cycles was run with a J-beta primer mix and a sample-barcoded 5' primer. TCRdb applied fastp at Q25 and MiXCR to the public reads, then kept only in-frame beta chains. Every distinct CDR3 protein forms one entry, paired with its most common genes and DNA. The sample records about 770,000 distinct CDR3 sequences, 44% of which are singletons. The ten largest make up around 18% of the sample. The sequenced material came from blood. Source of these receptors: a man aged 60-69 years in good health.

As for this clonotype: Mismatch with germline at one junction end may stem from a read error. The V call is TRBV7-9, the J call TRBJ2-7; possible D gene TRBD1, 6 bases. This CDR3 comprises 14 residues. Germline V gene lookup returns CDR1 SEHNR and CDR2 FQNEAQ (reference sequence). The CDR3: CASSYDLQGSEKYF. In DNA form, the CDR3 reads TGTGCCAGCAGTTATGACCTACAGGGATCCGAGAAGTACTTC.

The chain's CDR3 is CASSSSGTGARPQHF. In DNA, the CDR3 is TGTGCCAGCAGTTCGTCCGGGACAGGGGCGCGGCCCCAGCATTTT. The rearrangement uses TRBV27 and TRBJ1-5, with 10 bases aligning to TRBD1. Germline V gene lookup returns CDR1 MNHEY and CDR2 SMNVEV (reference sequence). The CDR3 runs to 15 residues. Trimming cost V 4 bases and J 9 bases; bases outside gene matches: 9.

V is TRBV11-2 and J is TRBJ2-7, with TRBD2 matching 10 bases. V gave up 0 bases and J gave up 3 bases; unmatched junction bases: 11. This CDR3 is 18 amino acids long. Per germline, CDR1 SGHAT and CDR2 FQNNGV. The CDR3 DNA follows: TGTGCCAGCAGCTTAGATCAATCTAGCGGGGGTAACAGCTACGAGCAGTACTTC. Protein product: CASSLDQSSGGNSYEQYF.

This rearrangement joins TRBV3-1 to TRBJ2-1, with a tentative D call TRBD2 (5 bases). V was cut by 4 bases and J by 5 bases, with 18 bases left in between. The CDR3 contains 16 residues. Germline V gives CDR1 LGHDT, CDR2 YNNKEL (reference sequence). The CDR3 DNA is TGTGCCAGCAGCCTACGGGTGCTAACGGGGAACAATGAGCAGTTCTTC. Residues: CASSLRVLTGNNEQFF.

With respect to this clonotype: Germline and junction disagree at one end, which may indicate a read error. The chain is built from TRBV3-1 and TRBJ1-2; no clear D. Germline values: CDR1 LGHDT, CDR2 YNNKEL (reference sequence). This CDR3 comprises 13 residues. CDR3 in amino acids: CASSPDANYVYTF. CDR3 nucleotides: TGTGCCAGCAGCCCAGACGCTAACTATGTCTACACCTTC.